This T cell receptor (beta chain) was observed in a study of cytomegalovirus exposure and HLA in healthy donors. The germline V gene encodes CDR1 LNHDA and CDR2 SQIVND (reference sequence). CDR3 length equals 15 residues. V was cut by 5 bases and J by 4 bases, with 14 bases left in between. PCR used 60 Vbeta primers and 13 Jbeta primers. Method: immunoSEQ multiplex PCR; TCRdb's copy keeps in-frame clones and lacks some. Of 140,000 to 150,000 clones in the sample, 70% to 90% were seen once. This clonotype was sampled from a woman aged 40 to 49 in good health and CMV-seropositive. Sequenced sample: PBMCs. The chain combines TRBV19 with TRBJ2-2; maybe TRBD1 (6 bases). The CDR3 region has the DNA TGTGCCAGTAGTCCCGGGACAATTGGCACCGGGGAGCTGTTTTTT. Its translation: CASSPGTIGTGELFF.